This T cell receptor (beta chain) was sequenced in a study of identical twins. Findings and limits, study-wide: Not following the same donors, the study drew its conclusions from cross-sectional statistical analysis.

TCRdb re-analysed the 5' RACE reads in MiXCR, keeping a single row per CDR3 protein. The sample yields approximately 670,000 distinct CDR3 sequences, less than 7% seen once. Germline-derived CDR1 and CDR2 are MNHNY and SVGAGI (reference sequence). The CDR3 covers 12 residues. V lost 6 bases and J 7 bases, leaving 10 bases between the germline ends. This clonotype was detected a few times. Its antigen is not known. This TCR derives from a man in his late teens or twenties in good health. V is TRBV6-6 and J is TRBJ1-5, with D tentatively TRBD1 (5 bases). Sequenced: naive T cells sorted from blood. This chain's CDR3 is CASRVGDQPQHF. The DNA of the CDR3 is TGTGCCAGCAGGGTTGGGGACCAGCCCCAGCATTTT.